Listed here are 31 T cell receptor beta chains from one sample, sequenced in a study of blood T cell repertoires in COVID-19. Clones were sequenced by immunoSEQ multiplex PCR, and TCRdb holds only the in-frame ones, with some missing. Among roughly 260,000 clones listed, more than 70% were seen once. The sequencing input was peripheral blood. Every receptor here comes from a woman aged 45-65 years with acute or convalescent COVID-19.

The chain is built from TRBV6-5 and TRBJ2-3; D is unresolved. The CDR3 is 12 residues long. Germline CDR1 is MNHEY and CDR2 is SVGAGI. The germline V and J ends were trimmed by 6 bases and 4 bases, with 8 bases remaining between them. CDR3 in amino acids: CASSSLSDTQYF. The CDR3 region has the DNA TGTGCCAGCAGCTCCCTGTCAGATACGCAGTATTTT.

This clone showed up just once. V usage is TRBV5-1 and J usage is TRBJ1-1; 7 bases align to TRBD1. This CDR3 spans 14 amino acids. V was clipped by 2 bases and J by 5 bases; unmatched bases: 6. Germline CDR1 SGHRS, CDR2 YFSETQ. The CDR3 is CASSLATGRTEAFF. The CDR3 DNA reads as TGCGCCAGCAGCTTAGCGACAGGGAGAACTGAAGCTTTCTTT. Based on the CDR3 plus reference TRBV5-1 and TRBJ1-1, the full variable domain is KAGVTQTPRYLIKTRGQQVTLSCSPISGHRSVSWYQQTPGQGLQFLFEYFSETQRNKGNFPGRFSGRQFSNSRSEMNVSTLELGDSALYLCASSLATGRTEAFFGQGTRLTVV.

The J gene is TRBJ1-4, the V gene TRBV11-3, with unresolved D. The CDR3 length is 13 residues. The ends were cut back, 4 bases at V and 7 bases at J, with 10 bases in the middle. Germline V gene data show CDR1 as SGHNT and CDR2 as YENEEA. The CDR3 DNA reads as TGTGCCAGCAGCTCACGGTTTGGTGAAAAACTGTTTTTT. The encoded protein is CASSSRFGEKLFF.

The genes are TRBV28 and TRBJ1-5; 9 bases are a match to TRBD1. After removal of 6 bases from V and 4 bases from J, the junction contained 1 base not matched to a gene. The CDR3 extends over 13 amino acids. CDR1 and CDR2 (germline): MDHEN, SYDVKM. Written as DNA, the CDR3 is TGTGCCAGCAGACAGGGGGCTAATCAGCCCCAGCATTTT. It translates to CASRQGANQPQHF.

The chain couples TRBV24-1 to TRBJ2-7; 9 nucleotides line up with TRBD1. There are 16 residues in the CDR3. V gave up 3 bases and J gave up 3 bases; unmatched junction bases: 8. Germline lookup yields CDR1 KGHDR and CDR2 SFDVKD. Written as DNA, the CDR3 is TGTGCCACCAGTGATATAGGGACAGGGAAGGACTACGAGCAGTACTTC. Amino acids: CATSDIGTGKDYEQYF.

The chain employs TRBV15 and TRBJ1-5; D is uncertain. The germline V and J ends were trimmed by 1 base and 2 bases, with 12 bases remaining between them. The CDR3 is 16 amino acids. Germline CDR1 reads LNHNV; CDR2 reads YYDKDF (reference sequence). CDR3 nucleotides: TGTGCCACCAGCAGAGGTCCCCCGAGCGGCAATCAGCCCCAGCATTTT. This encodes CATSRGPPSGNQPQHF.

The chain employs TRBV6-4 and TRBJ2-1; no definite D call. Germline CDR1 and CDR2: MRHNA and SNTAGT. The CDR3 is 15 residues long. Trimming shortened V by 0 bases and J by 4 bases, and 10 bases separated the two germline ends. CDR3 nucleotide sequence: TGTGCCAGCAGTGACTCTAGCTTCCCGTACAATGAGCAGTTCTTC. Protein: CASSDSSFPYNEQFF.

J is TRBJ2-1 and V is TRBV24-1; D is ambiguous. V lost 4 bases and J lost 0, with 9 bases in between. The CDR3 length is 15 residues. Germline V gene data show CDR1 as KGHDR and CDR2 as SFDVKD. The CDR3 bases are TGTGCCACCAGTGACCTCTCGAGCTCCTACAATGAGCAGTTCTTC. It yields the protein CATSDLSSSYNEQFF.

The rearrangement joins TRBV3-1 (or the pseudogene TRBV3-2) to TRBJ2-7; 11 nucleotides line up with TRBD2. The V and J ends lost 4 bases and 2 bases, in that order; junction bases with no gene match: 10. Germline-derived CDR1 and CDR2 are LGHDT and YNNKEL (reference sequence). The CDR3 loop spans 17 amino acids. In DNA, the CDR3 is TGTGCCAGCAGCCGAGGACTAGCGGGCGCCTCTCCCTACGAGCAGTACTTC. Its protein product is CASSRGLAGASPYEQYF.

The J gene is TRBJ2-5, the V gene TRBV6-6; TRBD1 might be the D (7 bases). In germline, CDR1 is MNHNY, CDR2 SVGAGI (reference sequence). The CDR3 has 14 residues. V dropped 6 bases and J dropped 5 bases, with 16 bases sitting between them. The CDR3 region is CASSQEQGRETQYF. Here the CDR3 DNA reads TGTGCCAGCAGCCAAGAACAGGGGAGGGAGACCCAGTACTTC.

The genes are TRBV20-1 and TRBJ1-4; TRBD1 agrees at 8 bases. The trim removed 3 bases at V and 8 bases at J, leaving 5 bases unmatched. The CDR3 has 13 amino acids. Germline V CDR1 and CDR2: DFQATT, SNEGSKA (reference sequence). The CDR3 protein is CSASDRGGEKLFF. CDR3 in DNA: TGCAGTGCTAGTGACAGGGGAGGGGAAAAACTGTTTTTT.

The chain recombines TRBV19 with TRBJ1-3; 9 nucleotides match TRBD1. The V gene's germline CDR1 is LNHDA and CDR2 SQIVND (reference sequence). Trimming cost V 5 bases and J 4 bases; bases outside gene matches: 6. The CDR3 is 15 amino acids. CDR3: CASSPQGARGNTIYF. The CDR3 region has the DNA TGTGCCAGTAGTCCACAGGGGGCTAGAGGAAACACCATATATTTT.

The gene calls are TRBV5-4 and TRBJ2-7; unclear D gene. The ends were cut back, 4 bases at V and 6 bases at J, with 17 bases in the middle. From germline, CDR1 is SGHNT and CDR2 YYREEE (reference sequence). CDR3 length: 14 residues. DNA for the CDR3: TGTGCCAGCAGCCTTCCAGTAGGTAGGAGCGAGCAGTACTTC. Its protein product is CASSLPVGRSEQYF.

The chain is built from TRBV19 and TRBJ2-1; 7 nucleotides align to TRBD2. The CDR3 length is 15 residues. V lost 5 bases to trimming and J lost 1 base; unmatched junction nucleotides: 5. CDR1 is LNHDA, CDR2 SQIVND, per germline (reference sequence). The CDR3 nucleotides read TGTGCCAGTAGTTCGCAGCGGGGATCCTACAATGAGCAGTTCTTC. Translating it yields CASSSQRGSYNEQFF.

The chain links TRBV18 to TRBJ2-7; the match to TRBD2 covers 16 bases. The V gene end was trimmed by 3 bases and the J gene end by 5 bases; junction bases not matched to a gene: 1. The CDR3 consists of 15 residues. The germline gives CDR1 KGHSH, CDR2 LQKENI. This chain's CDR3 is CASSPGLAGGNEQYF. CDR3 in DNA: TGTGCCAGCTCACCGGGACTAGCGGGAGGGAACGAGCAGTACTTC.

Only one count was recorded for this clone. This rearrangement joins TRBV14 to TRBJ1-4; D gene ambiguous. The CDR3 has 14 amino acids. CDR1 SGHDN and CDR2 FVKESK come from the germline V gene. Trimming shortened V by 5 bases and J by 7 bases, and 14 bases separated the two germline ends. CDR3 bases: TGTGCCAGCAGCTTCGGAGGATCGGGTGAAAAACTGTTTTTT. It is translated as CASSFGGSGEKLFF.

The J gene is TRBJ2-7, the V gene TRBV20-1, with TRBD2 identical over 9 bases. This CDR3 comprises 11 residues. Trimming cost V 7 bases and J 4 bases; bases outside gene matches: 2. Germline V gene lookup returns CDR1 DFQATT and CDR2 SNEGSKA (reference sequence). The CDR3 loop reads CSGTSGYEQYF. CDR3 coding DNA: TGCAGTGGAACTAGCGGGTACGAGCAGTACTTC.

The chain joins TRBV10-1 to TRBJ2-4; TRBD2 matches 10 bases. The CDR3 contains 20 residues. Germline values: CDR1 WNHNN, CDR2 SYGVQD (reference sequence). J was trimmed by 0 bases and V by 5 bases; bases with no gene match: 16. CDR3 sequence reads: CASSSPQGLAPDLAKNIQYF. The CDR3 DNA is TGCGCCAGCAGTAGTCCCCAGGGACTAGCGCCAGACCTAGCCAAAAACATTCAGTACTTC.

V is TRBV28 and J is TRBJ2-3, with TRBD2 matching 8 bases. The CDR3 loop spans 15 amino acids. V lost 6 bases, J lost 5 bases, and 10 bases stayed unmatched. CDR1 MDHEN and CDR2 SYDVKM come from the germline V gene. CDR3 in amino acids: CASSKRENFRDTQYF. The DNA of the CDR3 is TGTGCCAGCAGCAAGCGGGAGAACTTTAGAGATACGCAGTATTTT. Complete variable domain (other parts from reference TRBV28 and TRBJ2-3): DVKVTQSSRYLVKRTGEKVFLECVQDMDHENMFWYRQDPGLGLRLIYFSYDVKMKEKGDIPEGYSVSREKKERFSLILESASTNQTSMYLCASSKRENFRDTQYFGPGTRLTVL.

The rearrangement uses TRBV5-1 and TRBJ2-3, with 10 bases lining up with TRBD2. CDR1 and CDR2 from the germline V gene are SGHRS and YFSETQ. J lost 4 bases, V lost 0 bases, and 8 bases had no gene match. This CDR3 has 17 residues. The CDR3 sequence: CASSLGASGSISDTQYF. CDR3 DNA: TGCGCCAGCAGCTTGGGGGCTAGCGGGAGTATTTCAGATACGCAGTATTTT.

The chain combines TRBV6-2 or TRBV6-3 with TRBJ2-3; D is possibly TRBD2 (7 bases). V dropped 0 bases and J dropped 0 bases, with 16 bases sitting between them. The V gene's germline CDR1 is MNHEY and CDR2 SVGEGT. The CDR3 consists of 18 residues. The DNA of the CDR3 is TGTGCCAGCAGTTACTCGATCGGGGGGCGCGGAAGCACAGATACGCAGTATTTT. The encoded protein is CASSYSIGGRGSTDTQYF.

The chain recombines TRBV2 with TRBJ1-4, with 8 bases identical to TRBD1. The CDR3 contains 17 residues. Per germline, CDR1 SNHLY and CDR2 FYNNEI. V lost 5 bases, J lost 7 bases, and 15 bases stayed unmatched. The CDR3 nucleotides are TGTGCCAGCAGTCGGACAGGGAAACCTTACAGGAGTGAAAAACTGTTTTTT. Translating gives CASSRTGKPYRSEKLFF.

The chain couples TRBV7-2 to TRBJ2-2; D not certain. Germline V gives CDR1 SGHTA, CDR2 FQGNSA. Trimming cost V 5 bases and J 3 bases, with 4 bases left between them. The CDR3 loop spans 12 amino acids. CDR3: CASSTYTGELFF. CDR3 DNA sequence: TGTGCCAGCAGCACATACACCGGGGAGCTGTTTTTT.

This clone has just one count. The rearrangement links TRBV18 to TRBJ2-7, with D possibly matching TRBD1 (6 bases). Trimming left V 5 bases short and J 3 bases short, with 14 bases between. CDR3 size: 14 residues. Germline CDR1 KGHSH, CDR2 LQKENI. CDR3 amino acids: CASSTQTGGYEQYF. The CDR3, as DNA: TGTGCCAGCTCAACACAGACAGGAGGCTACGAGCAGTACTTC.

The chain combines TRBV11-1 with TRBJ2-1; 9 nucleotides match TRBD1. There are 15 residues in the CDR3. The junction had 6 bases not matched to a gene; V was cut back by 5 bases and J by 4 bases. Germline CDR1 reads SGHAT; CDR2 reads FQDESV (reference sequence). CDR3 nucleotide sequence: TGTGCCAGCAGCCCAGGACAGGGGAGGTACAATGAGCAGTTCTTC. As protein: CASSPGQGRYNEQFF. Together with reference TRBV11-1 and TRBJ2-1, the CDR3 gives the full variable domain: EAEVAQSPRYKITEKSQAVAFWCDPISGHATLYWYRQILGQGPELLVQFQDESVVDDSQLPKDRFSAERLKGVDSTLKIQPAELGDSAMYLCASSPGQGRYNEQFFGPGTRLTVL.

This chain uses TRBV5-1 with TRBJ1-4; D is possibly TRBD1 (5 bases). V was trimmed by 0 bases and J by 8 bases, leaving 11 bases between them. CDR1 SGHRS and CDR2 YFSETQ come from the germline V gene. This CDR3 is 14 amino acids long. The CDR3 sequence is CASSLDPGREKLFF. CDR3 DNA: TGCGCCAGCAGCTTGGATCCAGGGAGGGAAAAACTGTTTTTT.

The chain links TRBV28 to TRBJ1-4; possible D gene TRBD1, 5 bases. Deletions cut 3 bases from V and 7 bases from J, with 18 bases between. Germline V gene sequence: CDR1 MDHEN, CDR2 SYDVKM. The CDR3 sequence is 16 residues long. The CDR3 DNA reads as TGTGCCAGCAGTTTGGGGAGGTTAGGGGCAAGTGAAAAACTGTTTTTT. This sequence encodes CASSLGRLGASEKLFF.

The chain uses TRBV19 and TRBJ1-2, with 8 bases fitting TRBD1. Trimming removed 5 bases from V and 7 bases from J; junction bases left unmatched: 6. CDR3 length: 13 amino acids. The germline gives CDR1 LNHDA, CDR2 SQIVND (reference sequence). CDR3 coding DNA: TGTGCCAGTAGTCTCCAGGGGGCGCGTGGCTACACCTTC. This sequence encodes CASSLQGARGYTF.

The chain combines TRBV28 with TRBJ1-2, with D perhaps TRBD1 (5 bases). This CDR3 spans 13 amino acids. V shed 0 bases and J shed 7 bases, with 9 bases lying between them. Germline V CDR1 and CDR2: MDHEN, SYDVKM. The CDR3 bases are TGTGCCAGCAGTTTATGGTTGACAGTTGGCTACACCTTC. It translates to CASSLWLTVGYTF.

The V call is TRBV19, the J call TRBJ2-2, with 8 positions matching TRBD2. CDR3 length: 12 residues. The V gene's germline CDR1 is LNHDA and CDR2 SQIVND (reference sequence). CDR3 nucleotide sequence: TGTGCTGCGGGGGGGAACACCGGGGAGCTGTTTTTT. Translating gives CAAGGNTGELFF.

This clone was picked up one time. The V and J genes are TRBV7-6 and TRBJ1-5; D gene ambiguous. Trimming shortened V by 5 bases and J by 5 bases, and 16 bases separated the two germline ends. From germline, CDR1 is SGHVS and CDR2 FNYEAQ. The CDR3 is 15 amino acids. The CDR3 DNA reads TGTGCCAGCAGCCTCAGCCCGCAGGCTCATCAGCCCCAGCATTTT. This encodes CASSLSPQAHQPQHF.